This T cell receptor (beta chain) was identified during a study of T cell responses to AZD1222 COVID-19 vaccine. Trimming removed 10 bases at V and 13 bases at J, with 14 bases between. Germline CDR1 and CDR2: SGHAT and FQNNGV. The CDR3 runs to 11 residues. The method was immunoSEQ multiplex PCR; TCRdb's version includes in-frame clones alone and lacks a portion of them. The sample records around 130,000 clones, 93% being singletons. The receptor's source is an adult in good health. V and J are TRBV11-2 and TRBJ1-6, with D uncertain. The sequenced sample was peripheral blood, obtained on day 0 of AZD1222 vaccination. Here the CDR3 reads CATLPGRPLHF. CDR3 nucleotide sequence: TGTGCCACCCTACCTGGGAGGCCCCTCCACTTT.